A single sample gave rise to the 9 T cell receptor beta chains below, sequenced in a study of T cells in Graves' hyperthyroidism and ophthalmopathy. RNA transcripts were the template for amplifying TCR beta CDR3 regions. RT-PCR in the first round (using the HTBI primer set) targeted the TCR CDR3. TCRdb independently ran MiXCR on the multiplex PCR reads; one entry per CDR3 protein. The sample carries around 400,000 distinct CDR3 sequences, over 12% recorded once. The sample consisted of blood. The receptors come from a woman aged 55-75 years with Graves' ophthalmopathy.

This clonotype was counted at least ten times. V gene TRBV6-1 combines with J gene TRBJ2-5; 9 nucleotides align to TRBD1. With V trimmed by 3 bases and J by 3 bases, 5 bases remained unmatched. The CDR3 is 15 amino acids. Germline assignment: CDR1 MNHNS and CDR2 SASEGT. The CDR3: CASSDWDRAKETQYF. CDR3 sequence (DNA): TGTGCCAGCAGTGACTGGGACAGGGCAAAAGAGACCCAGTACTTC.

This clonotype was observed a few times. The chain uses TRBV29-1 and TRBJ2-5; the match to TRBD2 covers 7 bases. Unmatched junction bases numbered 9, after V lost 4 bases and J lost 4 bases. The germline V gene encodes CDR1 SQVTM and CDR2 ANQGSEA. This CDR3 spans 14 amino acids. CDR3 sequence: CSVVGLGLIETQYF. Here the CDR3 DNA reads TGCAGCGTTGTAGGACTAGGACTTATAGAGACCCAGTACTTC.

Ten or more counts support this clonotype. CDR3 in DNA: TGTGCCAGCAGTCGGGCCCTTTTGCTGGCGTTCTTC. Protein: CASSRALLLAFF. This sequence joins TRBV2 and TRBJ2-1; D unresolved. There are 12 residues in the CDR3. V was trimmed by 5 bases and J by 15 bases, leaving 17 bases between them. Germline CDR1 is SNHLY and CDR2 is FYNNEI.

In its sample, this clonotype was seen many times. The V call is TRBV7-8, the J call TRBJ1-2, with D unclear. CDR1 SGHVS and CDR2 FQNEAQ come from the germline V gene. The CDR3 loop spans 15 amino acids. V was trimmed by 2 bases and J by 2 bases, leaving 12 bases between them. The CDR3 region is CASSLRVVGNYGYTF. In DNA, the CDR3 is TGTGCCAGCAGCTTAAGGGTCGTGGGGAACTATGGCTACACCTTC.

This clonotype was seen ten or more times. This chain joins TRBV30 and TRBJ2-7; unclear D gene. The length of the CDR3 is 11 residues. V was pared by 5 bases and J by 6 bases, with 11 bases between. Per germline, CDR1 GTSNPN and CDR2 SVGIG (reference sequence). CDR3 nucleotide sequence: TGTGCCTGGGCAGGACCGAGCGAGCAGTACTTC. The encoded protein is CAWAGPSEQYF.

This clonotype was seen many times. This chain uses TRBV3-1 with TRBJ1-6; D call uncertain. Trimming left V 4 bases short and J 7 bases short, with 14 bases between. Germline CDR1 and CDR2: LGHDT and YNNKEL (reference sequence). The CDR3 totals 15 residues. CDR3 sequence reads: CASSPLGGSNSPLHF. The CDR3 DNA reads as TGTGCCAGCAGCCCCCTGGGAGGGTCGAATTCACCCCTCCACTTT.

This clonotype has ten or more counts. This chain connects TRBV5-1 to TRBJ2-7; the D is unclear. V was shortened by 2 bases and J by 2 bases, with 8 bases between the two germline ends. Germline lookup yields CDR1 SGHRS and CDR2 YFSETQ. CDR3 length equals 13 residues. The CDR3 sequence is CASSLNGAYEQYF. Here the CDR3 DNA reads TGCGCCAGCAGCTTAAACGGAGCCTACGAGCAGTACTTC.

This clonotype was seen repeatedly, ten times or more. This chain uses TRBV12-3 or TRBV12-4 with TRBJ1-1; the D gene is possibly TRBD1 (5 bases). CDR3 size: 13 residues. V lost 7 bases, J lost 4 bases, and 13 bases lay in between. CDR3 bases: TGTGCCAGCAATGCCCCGGGGGGCACTGAAGCTTTCTTT. This encodes CASNAPGGTEAFF.

This clonotype was counted at least ten times. The V call is TRBV20-1, the J call TRBJ2-1; 12 bases are shared with TRBD2. V shed 6 bases, J shed 4 bases, and the junction held 10 bases outside the gene matches. The V gene's germline CDR1 is DFQATT and CDR2 SNEGSKA (reference sequence). CDR3 length: 16 residues. The CDR3 nucleotides read TGCAGTGCCAACCCGACTAGCGGGAGTTCATACAATGAGCAGTTCTTC. Translating gives CSANPTSGSSYNEQFF.